Presented here are 2 T cell receptor beta chains from one specimen sequenced in a study of immune reconstitution after stem cell transplant in scleroderma. TCRdb reprocessed the RT-PCR reads via MiXCR and lists one record per CDR3 protein. The table shows just under 5,000 distinct CDR3 sequences, with around 8.5% occurring only once. The specimen was collected before or after autologous hematopoietic stem cell transplantation (not recorded which). Receptors originate from a male donor with systemic sclerosis.

This clonotype was detected only a few times. The V call is TRBV20-1, the J call TRBJ2-1, with no clear D. Germline-derived CDR1 and CDR2 are DFQATT and SNEGSKA (reference sequence). The V gene lost 0 bases and the J gene lost 5 bases, with 17 bases spanning the gap. This CDR3 spans 16 amino acids. The CDR3 loop reads CSAREVAGVLDNEQFF. Here the CDR3 DNA reads TGCAGTGCTAGAGAGGTAGCTGGGGTTCTGGACAATGAGCAGTTCTTC.

This clonotype was seen more than once but under ten times. The rearrangement uses TRBV20-1 and TRBJ2-7; D might be TRBD1 (5 bases). The V and J ends lost 6 bases and 3 bases respectively, with 15 bases between them. The CDR3 contains 13 residues. Germline CDR1 DFQATT, CDR2 SNEGSKA (reference sequence). The CDR3 protein is CSATDIGIYEQYF. The CDR3 DNA sequence: TGCAGTGCAACGGACATCGGAATCTACGAGCAGTACTTC.